These 17 T cell receptor beta chains share one sample of origin, sequenced in a study of T cell changes during pregnancy in multiple sclerosis. Sequencing used immunoSEQ multiplex PCR; TCRdb keeps in-frame clones, though not all of them. Of about 79,000 clones listed, about 93% are singletons. The material was CD4+ T cells from peripheral blood mononuclear cells, obtained in the second trimester of pregnancy. These receptors were collected from a female donor with multiple sclerosis, enrolled in a pregnancy study.

The gene calls are TRBV20-1 and TRBJ2-5, with 7 bases fitting TRBD2. Germline V gene lookup returns CDR1 DFQATT and CDR2 SNEGSKA (reference sequence). The CDR3 sequence is 11 residues long. CDR3 bases: TGCAGCCCCCGGGAGGAGGAGACCCAGTACTTC. This translates into CSPREEETQYF.

This clone was seen a single time. This sequence joins TRBV7-9 and TRBJ1-1; no clear D. CDR3 size: 16 residues. V lost 2 bases to trimming and J lost 6 bases, with 19 bases between them. Germline CDR1 reads SEHNR; CDR2 reads FQNEAQ (reference sequence). CDR3 DNA sequence: TGTGCCAGCAGCTTATACAGAGCCTCTCGGCCCCCTGAAGCTTTCTTT. It translates to CASSLYRASRPPEAFF.

The genes are TRBV18 and TRBJ1-2, with 9 positions matching TRBD1. V gave up 3 bases and J gave up 7 bases; unmatched junction bases: 3. CDR1 and CDR2 from the germline V gene are KGHSH and LQKENI. The length of the CDR3 is 13 residues. CDR3 amino acids: CASSPGTGPGYTF. The CDR3 DNA reads TGTGCCAGCTCACCTGGGACAGGGCCTGGCTACACCTTC.

The rearrangement links TRBV4-2 to TRBJ1-6, with 8 positions matching TRBD1. V was clipped by 6 bases and J by 14 bases; unmatched bases: 12. CDR3 length: 14 residues. Germline V gene data show CDR1 as LGHNA and CDR2 as YNFKEQ. The CDR3 sequence is CASRLLGTGSSLHF. The CDR3 nucleotides are TGTGCCAGCAGACTCCTCGGGACAGGATCCTCCCTCCACTTT.

The chain employs TRBV6-6 and TRBJ2-7, with 11 nucleotides matching TRBD2. Germline loops: CDR1 MNHNY, CDR2 SVGAGI (reference sequence). V lost 10 bases to trimming and J lost 4 bases; unmatched junction nucleotides: 6. The CDR3 has 13 amino acids. This CDR3 is CATSRLAGYEQYF. In DNA form, the CDR3 reads TGTGCCACCTCACGACTAGCGGGGTACGAGCAGTACTTC.

The V call is TRBV7-2, the J call TRBJ2-7, with TRBD1 as a possible D gene (6 bases). Germline V gene sequence: CDR1 SGHTA, CDR2 FQGNSA. The CDR3 totals 14 residues. Trimming took off 5 bases at V and 2 bases at J, with 13 bases between the two ends. The CDR3 nucleotides are TGTGCCAGCAGCGTACAGGGTTTAACCTACGAGCAGTACTTC. This translates into CASSVQGLTYEQYF.

The CDR3 DNA is TGTGCCAGCAGCCAAACAGGGTTGGGAGTCACTGAAGCTTTCTTT. It specifies CASSQTGLGVTEAFF. J is TRBJ1-1 and V is TRBV7-9, with a possible D match to TRBD1 (6 bases). Germline lookup yields CDR1 SEHNR and CDR2 FQNEAQ (reference sequence). V lost 5 bases and J 4 bases, leaving 17 bases between the germline ends. This CDR3 has 15 residues.

The rearrangement links TRBV6-1 to TRBJ2-7; 8 bases line up with TRBD2. V lost 7 bases and J lost 0; bases outside the gene matches: 8. The germline CDR1 and CDR2 sequences are MNHNS and SASEGT. The CDR3 extends over 15 amino acids. The CDR3 here is CASTATSESSYEQYF. The CDR3 coding sequence is TGTGCCAGCACCGCGACTAGCGAAAGCTCCTACGAGCAGTACTTC.

The chain combines TRBV28 with TRBJ1-2; perhaps TRBD1 as D (6 bases). Between the trimmed V and J ends, which lost 9 bases and 4 bases, there was a span of 18 bases. CDR1 MDHEN and CDR2 SYDVKM come from the germline V gene. There are 14 residues in the CDR3. CDR3 nucleotides: TGTGCCAGTCTAGGGGGAGGGTACGGCTATGGCTACACCTTC. This translates into CASLGGGYGYGYTF.

This rearrangement joins TRBV9 to TRBJ2-2; 7 nucleotides align to TRBD2. The junction had 5 bases not matched to a gene; V was cut back by 2 bases and J by 4 bases. This CDR3 is 15 amino acids long. CDR1 is SGDLS, CDR2 YYNGEE, per germline. Written as DNA, the CDR3 is TGTGCCAGCAGCGTGTTTTCGGGAGGCACCGGGGAGCTGTTTTTT. It translates to CASSVFSGGTGELFF.

The V call is TRBV7-9, the J call TRBJ1-4; D may be TRBD1 (5 bases). CDR1 and CDR2 (germline): SEHNR, FQNEAQ (reference sequence). This CDR3 spans 15 amino acids. V lost 4 bases, J lost 7 bases, and 16 bases lay in between. The CDR3 is CASSSYSPGGEKLFF. The CDR3 DNA sequence: TGTGCCAGCAGCTCATACTCCCCCGGGGGTGAAAAACTGTTTTTT.

The J gene is TRBJ1-2, the V gene TRBV7-3; D gene unclear. Germline V gives CDR1 SGHTA, CDR2 FQGTGA. The CDR3 extends over 14 amino acids. V was trimmed by 1 base and J by 2 bases, leaving 8 bases between them. In DNA form, the CDR3 reads TGTGCCAGCAGCTTAAATGCACAAAACTATGGCTACACCTTC. Translated, it gives CASSLNAQNYGYTF.

V gene TRBV14 combines with J gene TRBJ2-4; D is uncertain. The CDR3 contains 16 residues. V was trimmed by 1 base and J by 0 bases, leaving 10 bases between them. Looked up from germline, CDR1 is SGHDN and CDR2 is FVKESK. CDR3 loop: CASSQVSGRAKNIQYF. The CDR3 bases are TGTGCCAGCAGCCAAGTGTCGGGTAGAGCCAAAAACATTCAGTACTTC.

Only a few counts were recorded for this clone. The rearrangement links TRBV5-1 to TRBJ2-2; the match to TRBD1 covers 10 bases. V shed 4 bases and J 5 bases; nucleotides not matched to a gene: 8. The CDR3 consists of 16 residues. The V gene's germline CDR1 is SGHRS and CDR2 YFSETQ. CDR3 region: CASSITGTGVTGELFF. The CDR3 DNA sequence: TGCGCCAGCAGCATTACCGGGACAGGGGTAACCGGGGAGCTGTTTTTT. The full variable domain, its missing parts supplied by reference TRBV5-1 and TRBJ2-2, is KAGVTQTPRYLIKTRGQQVTLSCSPISGHRSVSWYQQTPGQGLQFLFEYFSETQRNKGNFPGRFSGRQFSNSRSEMNVSTLELGDSALYLCASSITGTGVTGELFFGEGSRLTVL.

The chain uses TRBV6-6 and TRBJ2-7, with D maybe TRBD1 (5 bases). V lost 5 bases and J lost 5, with 19 bases in between. The CDR3 is 15 residues long. Looked up from germline, CDR1 is MNHNY and CDR2 is SVGAGI (reference sequence). The CDR3 reads CASSPTGALGNEQYF. The CDR3 DNA sequence: TGTGCCAGCAGTCCAACAGGAGCCCTAGGGAACGAGCAGTACTTC.

The V and J genes are TRBV27 and TRBJ1-5; maybe TRBD1 (5 bases). This CDR3 is built from 15 residues. Germline CDR1 MNHEY, CDR2 SMNVEV (reference sequence). Trimming cost V 5 bases and J 0 bases, with 11 bases left between them. This CDR3 is CASSIDRYSNQPQHF. DNA of the CDR3: TGTGCCAGCAGTATAGACAGATATAGCAATCAGCCCCAGCATTTT.

The rearrangement links TRBV18 to TRBJ1-5; 9 bases are shared with TRBD1. The CDR3 extends over 17 amino acids. Germline CDR1 and CDR2: KGHSH and LQKENI. Trimming took 2 bases from V and 0 from J; bases not matched to a gene: 5. The CDR3: CASSPGTGPNSNQPQHF. The CDR3 DNA sequence: TGTGCCAGCTCACCAGGGACAGGGCCTAATAGCAATCAGCCCCAGCATTTT. Supplemented by reference TRBV18 and TRBJ1-5, the full variable domain reads NAGVMQNPRHLVRRRGQEARLRCSPMKGHSHVYWYRQLPEEGLKFMVYLQKENIIDESGMPKERFSAEFPKEGPSILRIQQVVRGDSAAYFCASSPGTGPNSNQPQHFGDGTRLSIL.